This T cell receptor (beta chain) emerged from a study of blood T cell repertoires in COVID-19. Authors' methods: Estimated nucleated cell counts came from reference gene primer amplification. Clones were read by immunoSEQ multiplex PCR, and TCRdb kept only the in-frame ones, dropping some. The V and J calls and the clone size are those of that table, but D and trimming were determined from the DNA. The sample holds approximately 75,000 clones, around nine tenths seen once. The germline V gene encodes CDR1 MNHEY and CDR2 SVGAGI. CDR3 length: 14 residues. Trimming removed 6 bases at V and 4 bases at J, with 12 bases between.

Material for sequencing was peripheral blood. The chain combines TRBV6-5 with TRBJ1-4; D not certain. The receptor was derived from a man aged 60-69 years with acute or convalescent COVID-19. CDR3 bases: TGTGCCAGCAGGGCACCGGGATTTAATGAAAAACTGTTTTTT. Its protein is CASRAPGFNEKLFF.